This T cell receptor beta chain was documented in a study of blood T cell repertoires in COVID-19. Whole-study context: Researchers got acute and convalescent COVID-19 samples from the United States, Italy and Spain. PBMCs, B-cell-depleted T cells, or T cells were the source of the cDNA or gDNA that made up the material.

CDR1 and CDR2 (germline): LGHNA, YSLEER. CDR3 length equals 17 residues. The V end lost 0 bases, the J end lost 5 bases, and 16 bases lay between the germline ends. Sequenced by immunoSEQ multiplex PCR; TCRdb stores in-frame clones only, minus some. The table lists some 190,000 clones, about 91% of them singletons. The V and J genes are TRBV4-3 and TRBJ1-4; D not resolved. Material: peripheral blood. This receptor was obtained from a man aged 18-30 years with active or convalescent COVID-19. CDR3 loop: CASSQDLSGRLNEKLFF. CDR3 nucleotide sequence: TGCGCCAGCAGCCAAGATCTGTCCGGCAGGCTAAATGAAAAACTGTTTTTT.